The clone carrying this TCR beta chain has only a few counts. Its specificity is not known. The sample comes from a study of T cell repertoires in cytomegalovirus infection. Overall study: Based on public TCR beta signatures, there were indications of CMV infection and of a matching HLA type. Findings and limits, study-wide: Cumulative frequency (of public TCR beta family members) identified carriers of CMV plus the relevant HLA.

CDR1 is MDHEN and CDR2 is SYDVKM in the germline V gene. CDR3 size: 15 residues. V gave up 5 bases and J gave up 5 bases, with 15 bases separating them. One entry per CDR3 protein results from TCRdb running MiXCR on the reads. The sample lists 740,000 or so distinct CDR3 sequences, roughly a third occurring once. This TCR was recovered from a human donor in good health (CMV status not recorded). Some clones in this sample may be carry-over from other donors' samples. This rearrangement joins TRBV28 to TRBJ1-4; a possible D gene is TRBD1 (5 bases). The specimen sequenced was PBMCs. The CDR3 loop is CASSPRGGGNEKLFF. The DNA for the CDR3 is TGTGCCAGCAGTCCTAGGGGTGGAGGAAATGAAAAACTGTTTTTT.